A selection of T cell receptor beta chains follows, all from one sample in a study of cytomegalovirus exposure and HLA in healthy donors. This table comes from immunoSEQ multiplex PCR, and its TCRdb copy is limited to in-frame clones, with some not included. The top ten clones hold 0.35% to 0.45% of a sample with 170,000 or so clones, about four fifths of them seen once. The sequenced sample was PBMCs. The receptor set was obtained from a boy under 10 years old in good health and CMV-seronegative. The CDR3 runs from the conserved cysteine through the conserved F or W. The order of the fields is J gene, V gene, D gene, CDR3 protein, CDR3 DNA. The D gene is left open where the match is weak.

TRBJ1-1 TRBV5-1 NA CASSPTGYTNEAFF TGCGCCAGCAGTCCGACAGGATACACTAATGAAGCTTTCTTT
TRBJ2-7 TRBV19 TRBD1 CASSRQGYEQYF TGTGCCAGTAGCCGACAGGGGTACGAGCAGTACTTC
TRBJ2-3 TRBV6-4 TRBD2 CASSGSAGGSADTQYF TGTGCCAGCAGTGGGTCCGCGGGGGGCAGTGCAGATACGCAGTATTTT
TRBJ2-2 TRBV7-8 TRBD2 CASSRSRTSGSLYTGELFF TGTGCCAGCAGCCGAAGTCGCACTAGCGGGAGTCTTTACACCGGGGAGCTGTTTTTT
TRBJ1-5 TRBV6-6 NA CASSRGAGSNQPQHF TGTGCCAGCAGCCGGGGGGCGGGAAGCAATCAGCCCCAGCATTTT
TRBJ2-2 TRBV5-1 TRBD1 CASSLAGGTGVNTGELFF TGCGCCAGCAGCTTGGCCGGGGGGACAGGGGTGAACACCGGGGAGCTGTTTTTT
TRBJ2-3 TRBV27 NA CASSFAGHSTDTQYF TGTGCCAGCAGTTTTGCAGGCCATAGCACAGATACGCAGTATTTT
TRBJ2-7 TRBV4-1 TRBD2 CASSQDRTSGEWWYEQYF TGCGCCAGCAGCCAAGACCGGACAAGCGGGGAATGGTGGTACGAGCAGTACTTC
TRBJ2-2 TRBV5-4 NA CASSLEGGPNTGELFF TGTGCCAGCAGCTTGGAGGGAGGACCGAACACCGGGGAGCTGTTTTTT
TRBJ1-1 TRBV5-1 NA CASSLVRTGNPEAFF TGCGCCAGCAGCTTGGTACGAACAGGGAACCCTGAAGCTTTCTTT
TRBJ2-1 TRBV28 NA CASSPYGGTYNEQFF TGTGCCAGCAGTCCCTACGGAGGAACCTACAATGAGCAGTTCTTC
TRBJ1-3 TRBV28 NA CASSLPGYGNTIYF TGTGCCAGCAGTTTACCAGGCTACGGAAACACCATATATTTT
TRBJ2-1 TRBV28 NA CASGRASYNEQFF TGTGCCTCCGGCAGGGCTTCCTACAATGAGCAGTTCTTC
TRBJ2-1 TRBV7-9 TRBD2 CASSQAGGGIGEQFF TGTGCCAGCAGCCAAGCGGGGGGAGGGATTGGGGAGCAGTTCTTC
TRBJ2-7 TRBV19 TRBD2 CASSMRASGSYEQYF TGTGCCAGTAGTATGAGGGCTAGCGGGAGTTACGAGCAGTACTTC